What follows are 26 T cell receptor beta chains derived from one specimen sequenced in a study of shared clonotypes between healthy human individuals. Method: immunoSEQ multiplex PCR; TCRdb's copy keeps in-frame clones and lacks some. The sample holds a few million clones, 90% to 95% seen once. The sample taken for sequencing was naive CD4+ T cells from PBMCs. The sample's subset: CD45RA+ positively selected. The receptors here all came from a man aged 18 to 35 in good health. Some clones in this sample may be carry-over from other donors' samples.

This chain links TRBV28 with TRBJ2-5; 9 bases line up with TRBD2. The CDR3 extends over 17 amino acids. V lost 6 bases and J lost 1; bases outside the gene matches: 12. Germline V gives CDR1 MDHEN, CDR2 SYDVKM. The CDR3 bases are TGTGCCAGCAGCCCCACCGGCGGGCGGGAGGGCCAAGAGACCCAGTACTTC. It specifies CASSPTGGREGQETQYF.

This clone was observed a single time. V is TRBV7-3 and J is TRBJ2-1; D gene uncertain. CDR1 and CDR2 from the germline V gene are SGHTA and FQGTGA. CDR3 size: 15 residues. Trimming stripped 6 bases from V and 2 bases from J, with 14 bases between. This CDR3 reads CASSLSSVPYNEQFF. CDR3 DNA sequence: TGTGCCAGCAGTTTATCTTCCGTCCCCTACAATGAGCAGTTCTTC. Filled out from reference TRBV7-3 and TRBJ2-1, the complete variable domain reads GAGVSQTPSNKVTEKGKYVELRCDPISGHTALYWYRQSLGQGPEFLIYFQGTGAADDSGLPNDRFFAVRPEGSVSTLKIQRTERGDSAVYLCASSLSSVPYNEQFFGPGTRLTVL.

This chain uses TRBV4-2 with TRBJ2-1; 8 positions agree with TRBD2. Per the germline V gene, CDR1 is LGHNA and CDR2 is YNFKEQ. The CDR3 is made up of 14 amino acids. The V gene end was trimmed by 5 bases and the J gene end by 8 bases; junction bases not matched to a gene: 8. The DNA of the CDR3 is TGTGCCAGCAGCGCGGGAGGAATTTGGGATGAGCAGTTCTTC. This gives the protein CASSAGGIWDEQFF.

The chain has TRBV4-1 and TRBJ2-5; TRBD2 matches 10 bases. J lost 5 bases, V lost 1 base, and 7 bases had no gene match. The germline V gene encodes CDR1 MGHRA and CDR2 YSYEKL. The CDR3 spans 16 residues. The CDR3, as DNA: TGCGCCAGCAGCCAAGGGTTAGCGGGAGGAAGGGAGACCCAGTACTTC. This translates into CASSQGLAGGRETQYF.

J is TRBJ2-3 and V is TRBV28, with a possible D match to TRBD1 (5 bases). Trimming shortened V by 7 bases and J by 0 bases, and 14 bases separated the two germline ends. The germline V gene has CDR1 MDHEN and CDR2 SYDVKM. There are 15 residues in the CDR3. CDR3 sequence: CASINQGTSTDTQYF. CDR3 DNA: TGTGCCAGCATTAACCAGGGTACGAGCACAGATACGCAGTATTTT.

The V and J genes are TRBV5-1 and TRBJ1-1; TRBD1 agrees at 9 bases. V was clipped by 2 bases and J by 7 bases; unmatched bases: 9. The germline CDR1 and CDR2 sequences are SGHRS and YFSETQ. The CDR3 spans 15 residues. CDR3 amino acids: CASSLLTTGGGEAFF. CDR3 in DNA: TGCGCCAGCAGCTTACTTACCACAGGGGGCGGTGAAGCTTTCTTT.

V usage is TRBV9 and J usage is TRBJ2-7, with D unclear. Germline V gene data show CDR1 as SGDLS and CDR2 as YYNGEE. The CDR3 is made up of 14 amino acids. V was shortened by 4 bases and J by 0 bases, with 11 bases between the two germline ends. DNA for the CDR3: TGTGCCAGCAGCCCCGATCAGATCTCCTACGAGCAGTACTTC. Its protein product is CASSPDQISYEQYF.

The chain has TRBV9 and TRBJ1-2; D may be TRBD1 (6 bases). Deletions cut 4 bases from V and 8 bases from J, with 15 bases between. This CDR3 is built from 13 residues. CDR1 SGDLS and CDR2 YYNGEE come from the germline V gene. The CDR3 region is CASSFRGQRGYTF. The DNA for the CDR3 is TGTGCCAGCAGCTTCAGAGGACAGAGGGGCTACACCTTC.

The CDR3 region is CASKSQAGLNTGELFF. Here the CDR3 DNA reads TGCGCCAGCAAATCCCAGGCAGGATTGAACACCGGGGAGCTGTTTTTT. This chain links TRBV10-2 with TRBJ2-2; D unclear. V was pared by 7 bases and J by 1 base, with 16 bases between. The CDR3 is made up of 16 amino acids. Germline V gene lookup returns CDR1 WSHSY and CDR2 SAAADI.

The V gene is TRBV15, the J gene TRBJ1-4, with unresolved D. Trimming cost V 5 bases and J 3 bases, with 16 bases left between them. Germline CDR1 is LNHNV and CDR2 is YYDKDF (reference sequence). CDR3 size: 16 residues. The CDR3 bases are TGTGCCACCAGCCAAGGGTGGGTGGGTTCTAATGAAAAACTGTTTTTT. Its protein product is CATSQGWVGSNEKLFF.

This clone was seen only once. The chain couples TRBV27 to TRBJ1-2; unclear D gene. Germline values: CDR1 MNHEY, CDR2 SMNVEV (reference sequence). The CDR3 is made up of 14 amino acids. V was cut by 2 bases and J by 1 base, with 8 bases left in between. CDR3 region: CASSLRNGNYGYTF. CDR3 DNA sequence: TGTGCCAGCAGTTTACGGAACGGTAACTATGGCTACACCTTC.

The chain employs TRBV5-8 and TRBJ1-1, with TRBD1 as a possible D gene (6 bases). This CDR3 is built from 15 residues. Trimming took off 2 bases at V and 1 base at J, with 12 bases between the two ends. The germline CDR1 and CDR2 sequences are SGHTS and YDEGEE. The CDR3 coding sequence is TGTGCCAGCAGCTTTCTACGGGGGGCGAACACTGAAGCTTTCTTT. Translated, it gives CASSFLRGANTEAFF.

The chain couples TRBV9 to TRBJ2-2, with 11 bases aligning to TRBD2. The CDR3 length is 16 residues. V gave up 4 bases and J gave up 0 bases; unmatched junction bases: 2. Germline values: CDR1 SGDLS, CDR2 YYNGEE. The CDR3 DNA reads as TGTGCCAGCAGCAAGACTAGCGGGGCGAACACCGGGGAGCTGTTTTTT. Its translation is CASSKTSGANTGELFF.

The rearrangement uses TRBV29-1 and TRBJ2-7; either TRBD1 or TRBD2 may fit D (5 bases each). CDR3 length: 13 residues. Trimming left V 6 bases short and J 0 bases short, with 12 bases between. The germline V gene has CDR1 SQVTM and CDR2 ANQGSEA. CDR3 protein: CSVAGRVSYEQYF. The CDR3 bases are TGCAGCGTCGCAGGGAGAGTCTCCTACGAGCAGTACTTC.

V is TRBV18 and J is TRBJ1-1; 7 nucleotides align to TRBD1. CDR1 and CDR2 (germline): KGHSH, LQKENI. With V trimmed by 0 bases and J by 4 bases, 8 bases remained unmatched. The CDR3 totals 16 residues. The CDR3 DNA sequence: TGTGCCAGCTCACCACCGTGGTCAGGGGGAGGCACTGAAGCTTTCTTT. Protein: CASSPPWSGGGTEAFF. Full variable domain (missing parts from reference TRBV18 and TRBJ1-1): NAGVMQNPRHLVRRRGQEARLRCSPMKGHSHVYWYRQLPEEGLKFMVYLQKENIIDESGMPKERFSAEFPKEGPSILRIQQVVRGDSAAYFCASSPPWSGGGTEAFFGQGTRLTVV.

Details on this clone: In the same sample, other DNA sequences code for this CDR3. This sequence joins TRBV20-1 and TRBJ2-2; D possibly corresponds to TRBD2 (5 bases). Germline V gene lookup returns CDR1 DFQATT and CDR2 SNEGSKA (reference sequence). This CDR3 has 11 residues. Trimming pared 3 bases from V and 7 bases from J, leaving 6 bases between. The CDR3 loop reads CSARGSGELFF. CDR3 bases: TGCAGTGCTAGGGGGAGCGGGGAGCTGTTTTTT.

V gene TRBV9 combines with J gene TRBJ2-7, with 11 positions matching TRBD1. From germline, CDR1 is SGDLS and CDR2 YYNGEE. V lost 4 bases and J lost 4; bases outside the gene matches: 7. This CDR3 comprises 15 residues. This chain's CDR3 is CASSTRTGGNYEQYF. CDR3 nucleotides: TGTGCCAGCAGCACCCGGACAGGGGGCAATTACGAGCAGTACTTC.

This chain uses TRBV5-4 with TRBJ2-7, with TRBD1 matching over 8 bases. Trimming at V came to 3 bases and at J to 6 bases, leaving 8 bases not matched to a gene. The CDR3 extends over 14 amino acids. In germline, CDR1 is SGHNT, CDR2 YYREEE (reference sequence). The CDR3 DNA reads TGTGCCAGCAGCTACGACAGGGGCGGCAGCGAGCAGTACTTC. Protein: CASSYDRGGSEQYF. Full variable domain (missing parts from reference TRBV5-4 and TRBJ2-7): ETGVTQSPTHLIKTRGQQVTLRCSSQSGHNTVSWYQQALGQGPQFIFQYYREEENGRGNFPPRFSGLQFPNYSSELNVNALELDDSALYLCASSYDRGGSEQYFGPGTRLTVT.

The J gene is TRBJ2-5, the V gene TRBV11-2; D is ambiguous. The V and J ends lost 5 bases and 1 base respectively, with 8 bases between them. The CDR3 spans 13 residues. The germline gives CDR1 SGHAT, CDR2 FQNNGV. The CDR3 loop is CASSPTSQETQYF. The CDR3 bases are TGTGCCAGCAGCCCCACGTCCCAAGAGACCCAGTACTTC.

This chain connects TRBV5-4 to TRBJ2-7, with D maybe TRBD2 (6 bases). The germline CDR1 and CDR2 sequences are SGHNT and YYREEE (reference sequence). CDR3 size: 16 residues. The ends were cut back, 0 bases at V and 4 bases at J, with 17 bases in the middle. The CDR3 here is CASSLDGGGSGYEQYF. The DNA of the CDR3 is TGTGCCAGCAGCTTGGACGGAGGAGGCAGCGGGTACGAGCAGTACTTC.

The rearrangement links TRBV5-1 to TRBJ2-5; D might be TRBD2 (5 bases). This CDR3 is built from 15 residues. The germline V gene has CDR1 SGHRS and CDR2 YFSETQ. The V and J ends lost 0 bases and 3 bases respectively, with 12 bases between them. The CDR3 DNA sequence: TGCGCCAGCAGCTTGGGATGGGTCGGGGAAGAGACCCAGTACTTC. Its translation: CASSLGWVGEETQYF.

The CDR3 region has the DNA TGTGCCAGCAGTCCCAGACAGGGGGCTTGGGACTATGGCTACACCTTC. This encodes CASSPRQGAWDYGYTF. The J gene is TRBJ1-2, the V gene TRBV2; 10 positions agree with TRBD1. This CDR3 contains 16 residues. Germline CDR1 reads SNHLY; CDR2 reads FYNNEI. With V trimmed by 5 bases and J by 3 bases, 9 bases remained unmatched.

Comment on this clone: This same CDR3 is encoded by further DNA sequences in the sample. This rearrangement joins TRBV5-1 to TRBJ2-7, with TRBD2 identical over 7 bases. With V trimmed by 0 bases and J by 1 base, 1 base remained unmatched. Germline V lookup: CDR1 SGHRS, CDR2 YFSETQ. This CDR3 has 14 residues. The CDR3 DNA sequence: TGCGCCAGCAGCTTGGCAGCGGGGTCCTACGAGCAGTACTTC. This codes for CASSLAAGSYEQYF.

The chain employs TRBV5-1 and TRBJ2-3; 8 bases are a match to TRBD2. Germline values: CDR1 SGHRS, CDR2 YFSETQ. J was trimmed by 2 bases and V by 10 bases; bases with no gene match: 9. The CDR3 consists of 14 residues. The CDR3 sequence: CASAAGGVTDTQYF. In nucleotides, the CDR3 is TGCGCCTCGGCCGCGGGAGGAGTCACAGATACGCAGTATTTT.

This sequence joins TRBV6-5 and TRBJ2-7; TRBD1 matches 9 bases. CDR3 size: 13 residues. The germline CDR1 and CDR2 sequences are MNHEY and SVGAGI. Trimming at V came to 6 bases and at J to 3 bases, leaving 3 bases not matched to a gene. The CDR3 loop reads CASSRDRVYEQYF. Written as DNA, the CDR3 is TGTGCCAGCAGCCGGGACAGGGTCTACGAGCAGTACTTC.

The J gene is TRBJ2-7, the V gene TRBV19; no clear D. Germline loops: CDR1 LNHDA, CDR2 SQIVND (reference sequence). V shed 9 bases and J shed 3 bases, with 0 bases lying between them. The CDR3 sequence is 8 residues long. The CDR3 sequence: CASYEQYF. The CDR3 DNA reads TGTGCCAGCTACGAGCAGTACTTC.